This record concerns one T cell receptor beta chain sequence. Its target is not known. Sequenced by immunoSEQ multiplex PCR; TCRdb stores in-frame clones only, minus some. The data contain 900,000 to 1,200,000 clones, 70% to 80% of them singletons. These data come from a study of shared clonotypes between healthy human individuals. General study findings and limits: The generation probabilities recorded for non-shared clonotypes fell below those of clonotypes shared by all four donors.

Sequenced input: memory CD4+ T cells from PBMCs. The subset here: CD45RA-negative fraction. This TCR was recovered from a young man in good health. Some clones in this sample may be carry-over from other donors' samples.

CDR3 DNA: TGTGCCAGCTACGGTGGATACAATGAGCAGTTCTTC. Translated: CASYGGYNEQFF. This chain connects TRBV19 to TRBJ2-1; unclear D gene. Germline lookup yields CDR1 LNHDA and CDR2 SQIVND (reference sequence). The length of the CDR3 is 12 residues. Trimming shortened V by 9 bases and J by 4 bases, and 10 bases separated the two germline ends.